A selection of T cell receptor beta chains follows, all from one sample in a study of T cell responses to AZD1222 COVID-19 vaccine. Using immunoSEQ multiplex PCR, the repertoire was profiled, and TCRdb retains in-frame clones only, with some absent. The sample contains about 70,000 clones, 88% of which appear only once. This specimen was peripheral blood, taken 28 days after the second dose of the MenACWY control vaccine. Source of these receptors: an adult who received the MenACWY meningococcal vaccine as a control. Both conserved end residues are part of each CDR3. The D gene is left open where the match is weak. The size entry is marked missing in some rows and otherwise reads once, few, many or a size class.

d_call clone_size j_call v_call cdr3_aa cdr3_nt
TRBD2 NA TRBJ2-7 TRBV6-6 CASSYSPGGEQYF TGTGCCAGCAGTTACTCGCCGGGGGGCGAGCAGTACTTC
NA NA TRBJ1-1 TRBV9 CASSRVGMNTEAFF TGTGCCAGCAGTCGGGTCGGAATGAACACTGAAGCTTTCTTT
NA NA TRBJ2-6 TRBV5-8 CASSFQGLAGANVLTF TGTGCCAGCAGCTTCCAGGGTCTAGCTGGGGCCAACGTCCTGACTTTC
NA NA TRBJ1-5 TRBV6-5 CASRGTGSNQPQHF TGTGCCAGCAGAGGCACAGGGAGCAATCAGCCCCAGCATTTT
TRBD1 NA TRBJ1-6 TRBV3-1/TRBV3-2 CASSKDRGANNSPLHF TGTGCCAGCAGCAAGGACAGGGGGGCAAATAATTCACCCCTCCACTTT
NA NA TRBJ1-5 TRBV7-9 CASSRGINQPQHF TGTGCCAGCAGCCGGGGGATCAATCAGCCCCAGCATTTT
TRBD1 NA TRBJ2-4 TRBV7-2 CASSPTGVEAKNIQYF TGTGCCAGCAGCCCTACAGGGGTCGAGGCCAAAAACATTCAGTACTTC
NA NA TRBJ2-1 TRBV11-3 CASSLSGYEQFF TGTGCCAGCAGCTTGAGTGGGTATGAGCAGTTCTTC
TRBD1 NA TRBJ2-7 TRBV6-5 CASSYHGTGEEQYF TGTGCCAGCAGTTACCACGGGACAGGGGAGGAGCAGTACTTC
TRBD2 NA TRBJ2-2 TRBV19 CASSIAAGANTGELFF TGTGCCAGTAGTATAGCAGCGGGGGCGAACACCGGGGAGCTGTTTTTT
NA NA TRBJ1-6 TRBV7-2 CASSVDSNSPLHF TGTGCCAGCAGCGTTGACAGTAATTCACCCCTCCACTTT
NA NA TRBJ1-5 TRBV28 CASRGGLGNQPQHF TGTGCCAGCAGAGGGGGGCTGGGCAATCAGCCCCAGCATTTT
NA NA TRBJ1-3 TRBV19 CASTGGAGGNTIYF TGTGCCAGTACCGGGGGCGCGGGGGGAAACACCATATATTTT
NA NA TRBJ2-3 TRBV28 CASSFFRGGRSDTQYF TGTGCCAGCAGTTTTTTTAGGGGGGGCCGATCAGATACGCAGTATTTT
NA NA TRBJ1-5 TRBV10-3 CAIGERQGSQPQHF TGTGCCATCGGGGAGAGGCAGGGAAGTCAGCCCCAGCATTTT
NA few TRBJ1-2 TRBV5-1 CASSLGGSRTTNYGYTF TGCGCCAGCAGCTTGGGAGGAAGCAGGACCACTAACTATGGCTACACCTTC
NA NA TRBJ1-2 TRBV4-3 CASSLRGGSGYGYTF TGCGCCAGCAGCCTAAGGGGTGGGAGTGGCTATGGCTACACCTTC
NA once TRBJ2-2 TRBV2 CASSATVGTGGELFF TGTGCCAGCAGTGCTACAGTGGGGACGGGCGGGGAGCTGTTTTTT
NA NA TRBJ2-5 TRBV5-4 CASSLTEGLETQYF TGTGCCAGCAGCTTAACCGAGGGACTGGAGACCCAGTACTTC
NA NA TRBJ2-2 TRBV11-2 CASSLGRSTGELFF TGTGCCAGCAGCTTGGGGCGCAGCACCGGGGAGCTGTTTTTT
NA few TRBJ2-7 TRBV2 CASSVDIYEQYF TGTGCCAGCAGTGTGGACATCTACGAGCAGTACTTC
NA NA TRBJ1-5 TRBV28 CASAEGGPRNQPQHF TGTGCCAGCGCTGAGGGGGGTCCCCGCAATCAGCCCCAGCATTTT
NA NA TRBJ1-2 TRBV20-1 CSASPNSGADGYTF TGCAGTGCTAGTCCGAACAGCGGGGCGGACGGCTACACCTTC
NA NA TRBJ2-3 TRBV6-1 CASSELGGGVTDTQYF TGTGCCAGCAGTGAACTTGGAGGGGGAGTTACAGATACGCAGTATTTT
NA NA TRBJ2-7 TRBV5-4 CASSLEAYEQYF TGTGCCAGCAGCTTGGAGGCCTACGAGCAGTACTTC
NA NA TRBJ2-7 TRBV10-3 CAISDLGRAEGEQYF TGTGCCATCAGTGATCTCGGCAGGGCGGAAGGCGAGCAGTACTTC
NA NA TRBJ1-1 TRBV4-1 CASSLRTWTMNTEAFF TGCGCCAGCAGCCTGAGAACGTGGACAATGAACACTGAAGCTTTCTTT
TRBD1 NA TRBJ2-2 TRBV30 CAWLMDRELYTGELFF TGTGCCTGGCTCATGGACAGGGAACTATACACCGGGGAGCTGTTTTTT
NA NA TRBJ1-1 TRBV6-6 CASSYSNGYGTEAFF TGTGCCAGCAGTTACTCGAATGGGTACGGCACTGAAGCTTTCTTT
NA NA TRBJ2-3 TRBV15 CATSRDRRRSTDTQYF TGTGCCACCAGCAGAGATAGGAGGAGGAGCACAGATACGCAGTATTTT
TRBD2 once TRBJ2-5 TRBV5-1 CASSPTSGSRETQYF TGCGCCAGCAGCCCGACTAGCGGGAGTAGAGAGACCCAGTACTTC
TRBD1 NA TRBJ1-6 TRBV27 CASARTGTLDSPLHF TGTGCCAGCGCCCGGACAGGGACGCTGGATTCACCCCTCCACTTT